The 30 T cell receptor beta chains below were found in one sample sequenced in a study of shared clonotypes between healthy human individuals. Libraries were prepared by immunoSEQ multiplex PCR; TCRdb keeps only in-frame clonotypes and omits some of them. The table has approximately 2.4 million clones, under 97% seen once. Sequences were obtained from naive CD4+ T cells sorted from blood. Subset denoted: CD45RA+ positively selected. The receptors were gathered from a man younger than 35 in good health.

The V call is TRBV9, the J call TRBJ2-1, with TRBD1 as a possible D gene (5 bases). Germline V gene data show CDR1 as SGDLS and CDR2 as YYNGEE. The CDR3 has 14 amino acids. V was cut by 0 bases and J by 6 bases, with 10 bases left in between. The DNA of the CDR3 is TGTGCCAGCAGCGTAGTTAGTCAGGGCAATGAGCAGTTCTTC. This gives the protein CASSVVSQGNEQFF.

This sequence joins TRBV6-1 and TRBJ2-7, with D uncertain. In germline, CDR1 is MNHNS, CDR2 SASEGT. With 5 bases removed from V and 4 bases from J, the gap between germline ends came to 15 bases. The CDR3 runs to 14 residues. The CDR3 bases are TGTGCCAGCAGTCTCCGGGTATCGACATACGAGCAGTACTTC. Translating gives CASSLRVSTYEQYF.

The count of this clone is one. V usage is TRBV7-6 and J usage is TRBJ1-1, with a possible D match to TRBD1 (6 bases). Trimming cost V 1 base and J 0 bases, with 15 bases left between them. The CDR3 sequence is 17 residues long. Germline loops: CDR1 SGHVS, CDR2 FNYEAQ. This chain's CDR3 is CASSLETGDGLNTEAFF. The CDR3 DNA reads as TGTGCCAGCAGCTTAGAGACAGGAGACGGGTTGAACACTGAAGCTTTCTTT.

J is TRBJ1-5 and V is TRBV6-6; D is unresolved. Germline loops: CDR1 MNHNY, CDR2 SVGAGI (reference sequence). This CDR3 region has 15 residues. The V end lost 7 bases, the J end lost 1 base, and 14 bases lay between the germline ends. CDR3 loop: CASKDEAASNQPQHF. The DNA of the CDR3 is TGTGCCAGCAAAGATGAGGCAGCAAGCAATCAGCCCCAGCATTTT.

This sequence joins TRBV30 and TRBJ2-7; the D gene is possibly TRBD1 (6 bases). The germline V gene encodes CDR1 GTSNPN and CDR2 SVGIG (reference sequence). V lost 3 bases and J 6 bases, leaving 15 bases between the germline ends. The CDR3 totals 13 residues. CDR3 sequence: CAWSSFQGSEQYF. The DNA for the CDR3 is TGTGCCTGGAGCTCGTTCCAGGGGAGCGAGCAGTACTTC.

This clone was detected once. The chain carries TRBV15 and TRBJ1-1; 7 bases fit TRBD1. V gave up 3 bases and J gave up 1 base; unmatched junction bases: 5. The CDR3 has 15 residues. Germline CDR1 LNHNV, CDR2 YYDKDF (reference sequence). CDR3 in DNA: TGTGCCACCAGCAGGGAGGGACAGCGGAACACTGAAGCTTTCTTT. It codes for CATSREGQRNTEAFF.

The chain has TRBV18 and TRBJ2-1; 12 nucleotides agree with TRBD2. The germline V gene has CDR1 KGHSH and CDR2 LQKENI. The V gene end was trimmed by 1 base and the J gene end by 0 bases; junction bases not matched to a gene: 1. This CDR3 is 17 amino acids long. The chain's CDR3 is CASSPLTSGGSYNEQFF. The CDR3 nucleotides read TGTGCCAGCTCACCACTGACTAGCGGGGGCTCCTACAATGAGCAGTTCTTC.

The genes are TRBV6-5 and TRBJ2-7, with D tentatively TRBD2 (5 bases). This CDR3 spans 14 amino acids. V dropped 2 bases and J dropped 3 bases, with 11 bases sitting between them. Per the germline V gene, CDR1 is MNHEY and CDR2 is SVGAGI. CDR3: CASSYVGAHYEQYF. CDR3 coding DNA: TGTGCCAGCAGTTACGTGGGAGCCCACTACGAGCAGTACTTC.

This clone was counted once. The chain recombines TRBV5-4 with TRBJ1-2; D is undetermined. The ends were cut back, 2 bases at V and 5 bases at J, with 10 bases in the middle. Germline lookup yields CDR1 SGHNT and CDR2 YYREEE (reference sequence). This CDR3 contains 13 residues. CDR3 region: CASSFEDPYGYTF. CDR3 coding DNA: TGTGCCAGCAGCTTCGAGGACCCTTATGGCTACACCTTC. Full variable domain (missing parts from reference TRBV5-4 and TRBJ1-2): ETGVTQSPTHLIKTRGQQVTLRCSSQSGHNTVSWYQQALGQGPQFIFQYYREEENGRGNFPPRFSGLQFPNYSSELNVNALELDDSALYLCASSFEDPYGYTFGSGTRLTVV.

The chain uses TRBV11-2 and TRBJ2-1, with TRBD2 as a possible D gene (6 bases). This CDR3 has 15 residues. Trimming took 5 bases from V and 5 from J, leaving 16 bases between them. Germline V gene data show CDR1 as SGHAT and CDR2 as FQNNGV. The CDR3 DNA follows: TGTGCCAGCAGCGACAGACCGGGAGTCGACAATGAGCAGTTCTTC. As protein: CASSDRPGVDNEQFF.

About this clone itself: The sample carries other DNA sequences with the same CDR3. CDR3 loop: CAISEVGETQYF. The DNA for the CDR3 is TGTGCCATCAGTGAAGTGGGAGAGACCCAGTACTTC. The chain combines TRBV10-3 with TRBJ2-5; D remains ambiguous. Germline CDR1 ENHRY, CDR2 SYGVKD. The germline V and J ends were trimmed by 3 bases and 4 bases, with 6 bases remaining between them. The CDR3 is 12 amino acids.

Points on this clone: Additional DNA sequences in this sample encode the identical CDR3. The chain uses TRBV30 and TRBJ1-2; maybe TRBD1 (6 bases). Trimming stripped 0 bases from V and 5 bases from J, with 7 bases between. The length of the CDR3 is 12 residues. In germline, CDR1 is GTSNPN, CDR2 SVGIG (reference sequence). The CDR3 DNA follows: TGTGCCTGGAGTGTAGGGGGTTATGGCTACACCTTC. This gives the protein CAWSVGGYGYTF.

This rearrangement joins TRBV10-3 to TRBJ1-1; D remains unclear. CDR1 and CDR2 from the germline V gene are ENHRY and SYGVKD. The CDR3 is 13 amino acids. The V end lost 3 bases, the J end lost 2 bases, and 7 bases lay between the germline ends. The DNA for the CDR3 is TGTGCCATCAGTGACCTCGATAACACTGAAGCTTTCTTT. Protein: CAISDLDNTEAFF.

Only a few counts were recorded for this clone. This chain links TRBV29-1 with TRBJ1-1; 9 nucleotides align to TRBD1. CDR3 length: 14 residues. J was trimmed by 5 bases and V by 8 bases; bases with no gene match: 12. Germline lookup yields CDR1 SQVTM and CDR2 ANQGSEA. CDR3 residues: CSTCARDRVTEAFF. The CDR3 region has the DNA TGCAGCACGTGCGCTCGGGACAGGGTGACTGAAGCTTTCTTT.

J is TRBJ1-6 and V is TRBV25-1; no clear D gene. Trimming took 2 bases from V and 10 from J, leaving 12 bases between them. The CDR3 consists of 14 residues. CDR1 and CDR2 from the germline V gene are MGHDK and SYGVNS. In DNA form, the CDR3 reads TGTGCCAGCAGTGAAATGAGGTCGGGATCACCCCTCCACTTT. Its translation: CASSEMRSGSPLHF.

The chain recombines TRBV11-3 with TRBJ2-1; D ambiguous. This CDR3 is 17 amino acids long. CDR1 and CDR2 from the germline V gene are SGHNT and YENEEA. V lost 1 base, J lost 0 bases, and 13 bases lay in between. CDR3 in DNA: TGTGCCAGCAGCTTAGGGGCGGCCGAGAGCTCCTACAATGAGCAGTTCTTC. Amino acid sequence: CASSLGAAESSYNEQFF.

The chain couples TRBV27 to TRBJ2-2; the D gene is possibly TRBD1 (6 bases). The V gene lost 6 bases and the J gene lost 2 bases, with 19 bases spanning the gap. Per germline, CDR1 MNHEY and CDR2 SMNVEV (reference sequence). The CDR3 is 17 amino acids. The CDR3 loop is CASSYWGTPSNTGELFF. The CDR3 DNA reads TGTGCCAGCAGCTACTGGGGGACACCCTCAAACACCGGGGAGCTGTTTTTT.

CDR3 nucleotides: TGTGCCATCAGTGAAACTAGCGGGGCTCAAGAGACCCAGTACTTC. Translating it yields CAISETSGAQETQYF. V is TRBV10-3 and J is TRBJ2-5; 10 bases map to TRBD2. The CDR3 contains 15 residues. The germline CDR1 and CDR2 sequences are ENHRY and SYGVKD. After removal of 3 bases from V and 2 bases from J, the junction contained 3 bases not matched to a gene.

A single count supports this clone. This rearrangement joins TRBV9 to TRBJ1-1; 9 bases match TRBD1. V dropped 0 bases and J dropped 4; count of bases not matched to a gene: 7. Germline V gives CDR1 SGDLS, CDR2 YYNGEE. The CDR3 totals 16 residues. The CDR3 loop reads CASSVGTGVSSTEAFF. The DNA for the CDR3 is TGTGCCAGCAGCGTAGGGACAGGGGTCAGCAGCACTGAAGCTTTCTTT. Full variable domain (rest looked up from reference TRBV9 and TRBJ1-1): DSGVTQTPKHLITATGQRVTLRCSPRSGDLSVYWYQQSLDQGLQFLIQYYNGEERAKGNILERFSAQQFPDLHSELNLSSLELGDSALYFCASSVGTGVSSTEAFFGQGTRLTVV.

The chain joins TRBV15 to TRBJ2-2, with D perhaps TRBD2 (6 bases). The germline gives CDR1 LNHNV, CDR2 YYDKDF (reference sequence). Trimming stripped 1 base from V and 2 bases from J, with 11 bases between. This CDR3 is built from 16 residues. CDR3 nucleotides: TGTGCCACCAGCAGAGCCGGAGGGCAAAACACCGGGGAGCTGTTTTTT. This gives the protein CATSRAGGQNTGELFF.

A single count supports this clone. The chain couples TRBV6-5 to TRBJ1-2; no clear D gene. V shed 7 bases and J shed 3 bases, with 18 bases lying between them. The CDR3 spans 15 residues. The germline V gene has CDR1 MNHEY and CDR2 SVGAGI. The CDR3 DNA follows: TGTGCCAGCAAACTGGTCTCGGAGGGCGACTATGGCTACACCTTC. It codes for CASKLVSEGDYGYTF.

This chain uses TRBV28 with TRBJ2-7, with 12 bases lining up with TRBD2. Trimming at V came to 2 bases and at J to 3 bases, leaving 11 bases not matched to a gene. The CDR3 contains 18 residues. CDR1 and CDR2 from the germline V gene are MDHEN and SYDVKM. CDR3 protein: CASSLDLAGGPSLYEQYF. The CDR3 nucleotides read TGTGCCAGCAGTTTAGATCTAGCGGGGGGGCCATCACTCTACGAGCAGTACTTC.

This sequence joins TRBV27 and TRBJ2-1; D not resolved. V lost 0 bases and J 6 bases, leaving 9 bases between the germline ends. CDR1 and CDR2 (germline): MNHEY, SMNVEV (reference sequence). The CDR3 runs to 14 residues. The CDR3 here is CASSLSGFSNEQFF. The CDR3 nucleotides read TGTGCCAGCAGTTTATCCGGCTTTAGCAATGAGCAGTTCTTC.

The chain links TRBV7-2 to TRBJ1-3; D is undetermined. V was cut by 0 bases and J by 0 bases, with 9 bases left in between. The CDR3 runs to 16 residues. CDR1 SGHTA and CDR2 FQGNSA come from the germline V gene. As DNA, the CDR3 is TGTGCCAGCAGCTTAGCGGCCTCCTTCTCTGGAAACACCATATATTTT. It translates to CASSLAASFSGNTIYF.

The V and J genes are TRBV5-6 and TRBJ1-2; D remains ambiguous. V gave up 0 bases and J gave up 0 bases, with 12 bases separating them. The CDR3 runs to 16 residues. In germline, CDR1 is SGHDT, CDR2 YYEEEE. The CDR3 protein is CASSLARVGANYGYTF. As DNA, the CDR3 is TGTGCCAGCAGCTTGGCAAGGGTCGGGGCTAACTATGGCTACACCTTC.

This chain links TRBV7-9 with TRBJ2-1; D unclear. Per the germline V gene, CDR1 is SEHNR and CDR2 is FQNEAQ (reference sequence). The ends were cut back, 5 bases at V and 3 bases at J, with 17 bases in the middle. The CDR3 loop spans 16 amino acids. The DNA of the CDR3 is TGTGCCAGCAGCGTGAAGTCCACACAGCGCTACAATGAGCAGTTCTTC. The encoded protein is CASSVKSTQRYNEQFF.

The CDR3 here is CASSLELAGSGELFF. CDR3 nucleotide sequence: TGTGCCAGCAGCTTAGAACTAGCGGGAAGCGGGGAGCTGTTTTTT. The chain couples TRBV11-2 to TRBJ2-2; 10 positions match TRBD2. The germline gives CDR1 SGHAT, CDR2 FQNNGV. This CDR3 is built from 15 residues. J was trimmed by 7 bases and V by 0 bases; bases with no gene match: 2.

A single count supports this clone. The rearrangement uses TRBV5-1 and TRBJ2-3; TRBD1 matches 8 bases. This CDR3 is built from 15 residues. Per the germline V gene, CDR1 is SGHRS and CDR2 is YFSETQ. The V segment lost 4 bases and the J segment 7 bases; nucleotides outside the gene matches: 11. DNA of the CDR3: TGCGCCAGCAGCCCCGGACAGGGAGGTTTAAATACGCAGTATTTT. Protein sequence: CASSPGQGGLNTQYF. Full variable domain (missing parts from reference TRBV5-1 and TRBJ2-3): KAGVTQTPRYLIKTRGQQVTLSCSPISGHRSVSWYQQTPGQGLQFLFEYFSETQRNKGNFPGRFSGRQFSNSRSEMNVSTLELGDSALYLCASSPGQGGLNTQYFGPGTRLTVL.

The J gene is TRBJ1-4, the V gene TRBV10-2; 8 bases line up with TRBD1. The V and J ends lost 4 bases and 11 bases, in that order; junction bases with no gene match: 9. The CDR3 is made up of 14 amino acids. Germline lookup yields CDR1 WSHSY and CDR2 SAAADI. As DNA, the CDR3 is TGCGCCAGCAGTGCTCAACAGGGGGTGGGGAAACTGTTTTTT. Its translation: CASSAQQGVGKLFF.

This clone has just one count. This chain joins TRBV28 and TRBJ2-1; perhaps TRBD1 as D (6 bases). Germline V gives CDR1 MDHEN, CDR2 SYDVKM. Deletions cut 3 bases from V and 11 bases from J, with 14 bases between. This CDR3 region has 13 residues. CDR3 DNA: TGTGCCAGCAGTTTGGCCGGGACACGAAAGCAGTTCTTC. Its translation: CASSLAGTRKQFF.